This T cell receptor (beta chain) was recovered during a study of response to subunit inactivated influenza vaccine. From the RT-PCR reads, TCRdb called clonotypes with MiXCR, one entry per CDR3 protein. The sample holds about 780,000 distinct CDR3 sequences, approximately 18% seen once. V was trimmed by 3 bases and J by 0 bases, leaving 12 bases between them. The CDR3 length is 16 residues. Germline CDR1 is WNHNN and CDR2 is SYGVQD (reference sequence). In its sample, this clonotype was seen a few times. This sequence was found in a man in his fifties or sixties who received an inactivated influenza vaccine. Sequences were derived from PBMCs from blood, sampled more than 4 days after vaccination. The chain recombines TRBV10-1 with TRBJ2-1, with D maybe TRBD2 (6 bases). In DNA, the CDR3 is TGCGCCAGCAGTGAAATCCGGGGGATCTCCTACAATGAGCAGTTCTTC. Residues: CASSEIRGISYNEQFF.